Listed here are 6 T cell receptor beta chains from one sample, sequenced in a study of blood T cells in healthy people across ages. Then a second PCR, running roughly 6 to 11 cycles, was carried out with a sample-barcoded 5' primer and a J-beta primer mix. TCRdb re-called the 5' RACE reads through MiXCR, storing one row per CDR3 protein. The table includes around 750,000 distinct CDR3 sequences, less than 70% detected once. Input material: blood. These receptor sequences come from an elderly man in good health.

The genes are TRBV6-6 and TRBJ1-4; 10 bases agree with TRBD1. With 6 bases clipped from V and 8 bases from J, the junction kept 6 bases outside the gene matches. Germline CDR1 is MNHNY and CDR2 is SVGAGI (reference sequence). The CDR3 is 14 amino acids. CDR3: CASSRDRGGEKLFF. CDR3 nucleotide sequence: TGTGCCAGCAGCCGGGACAGGGGAGGGGAAAAACTGTTTTTT.

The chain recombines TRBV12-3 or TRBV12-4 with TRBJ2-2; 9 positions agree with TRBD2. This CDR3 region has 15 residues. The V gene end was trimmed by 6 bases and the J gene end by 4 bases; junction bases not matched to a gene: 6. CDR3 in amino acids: CASRPGTSSTGELFF. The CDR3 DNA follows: TGTGCCAGCAGGCCTGGGACTAGCAGCACCGGGGAGCTGTTTTTT.

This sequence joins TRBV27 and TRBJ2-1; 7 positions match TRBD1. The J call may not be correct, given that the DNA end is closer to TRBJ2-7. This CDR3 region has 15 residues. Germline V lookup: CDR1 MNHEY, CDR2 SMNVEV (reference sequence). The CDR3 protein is CASSLGDSTYNEQYF. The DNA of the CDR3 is TGTGCCAGCAGTTTGGGGGACAGCACTTACAATGAGCAGTACTTC.

The CDR3, as DNA: TGTGCCAGCAGTGAAATGGGTCAGTTTAACACTGAAGCTTTCTTT. Translating gives CASSEMGQFNTEAFF. This chain links TRBV2 with TRBJ1-1; D unresolved. From germline, CDR1 is SNHLY and CDR2 FYNNEI. This CDR3 is 15 amino acids long. The V gene lost 2 bases and the J gene lost 2 bases, with 12 bases spanning the gap.

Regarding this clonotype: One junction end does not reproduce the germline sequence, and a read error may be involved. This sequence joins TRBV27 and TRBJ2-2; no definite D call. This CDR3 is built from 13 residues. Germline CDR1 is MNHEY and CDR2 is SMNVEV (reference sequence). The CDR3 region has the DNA TGTGCCAACAGTCCCTACGGCACCGGGGAGCTGTTTTTT. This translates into CANSPYGTGELFF.

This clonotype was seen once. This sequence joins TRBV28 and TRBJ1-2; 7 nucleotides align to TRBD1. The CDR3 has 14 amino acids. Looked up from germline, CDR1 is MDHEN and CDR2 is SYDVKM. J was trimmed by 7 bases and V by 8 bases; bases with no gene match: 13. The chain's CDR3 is CASVGGAGGGGYTF. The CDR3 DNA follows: TGTGCCAGCGTTGGTGGGGCAGGGGGTGGTGGCTACACCTTC.